A single sample gave rise to the 22 T cell receptor beta chains below, sequenced in a study of tumor-infiltrating lymphocytes in primary liver carcinoma. Starting material for RNA and DNA co-extraction consisted of about 19-32 mg of unsorted bulk tissue. The authors made TCR beta cDNA from about 500 ng total RNA with a constant-region primer. ARM-PCR, slightly modified, supplied the TCR beta libraries through three nested multiplex PCR rounds. TRBV1-TRBV30 forward primers paired with a C-beta reverse primer were used in the first two PCR rounds, which ran approximately 11 cycles each. MiXCR was run by TCRdb on the multiplex PCR reads, yielding one entry per CDR3 protein. The sample holds some 50,000 distinct CDR3 sequences; around 64% are singletons and the top ten take just under 30%. The sequenced sample was liver tumor tissue from sampling region 5. Stated subset: tumor region T5, tumor centre. The receptors come from a man aged 40-49 years with primary liver carcinoma and hepatitis B virus infection.

As regards this clonotype: This likely comes from a read error, as the CDR3 has no conserved phenylalanine or tryptophan at its end. This chain joins TRBV5-8 and TRBJ1-1, with 12 bases lining up with TRBD1. CDR1 and CDR2 (germline): SGHTS, YDEGEE. The CDR3 has 18 residues. The DNA of the CDR3 is TGTGCCAGGAGCTTGATGGGGACAGGGGGCCCCATGAACACAGAAGCTTTCTAT. It codes for CARSLMGTGGPMNTEAFY.

This clonotype has ten or more counts. The chain combines TRBV6-5 with TRBJ2-1; D is possibly TRBD2 (5 bases). Trimming cost V 6 bases and J 6 bases, with 15 bases left between them. Germline V lookup: CDR1 MNHEY, CDR2 SVGAGI. This CDR3 spans 14 amino acids. The CDR3 reads CASSRELLLNEQFF. In DNA form, the CDR3 reads TGTGCCAGCAGCCGGGAACTCTTGCTCAATGAGCAGTTCTTC.

To note about this clonotype: This CDR3 fails to terminate in the conserved phenylalanine or tryptophan, so it likely reflects a read error. The J gene is TRBJ2-5, the V gene TRBV29-1; perhaps TRBD2 as D (5 bases). This CDR3 is built from 14 residues. V lost 4 bases and J lost 9, with 21 bases in between. Looked up from germline, CDR1 is SQVTM and CDR2 is ANQGSEA. The CDR3 DNA is TGCAGCGTTGGAGGGCTAGCTGGAGACGAGGCCCAGTACCTC. It is translated as CSVGGLAGDEAQYL.

Turning to this clonotype: Mismatch with germline at one junction end may stem from a read error. The rearrangement joins TRBV12-3 or TRBV12-4 to TRBJ1-1; 7 bases map to TRBD1. The CDR3 covers 15 residues. CDR3 DNA sequence: TGTGCCAGCAGCCTACAGGGGACGGAGGGGACTGAAGCTTTATTT. Amino acids: CASSLQGTEGTEALF.

As for this clonotype: At one end, the junction sequence differs from germline, possibly due to a read error. This chain uses TRBV11-2 with TRBJ1-2; TRBD1 matches 7 bases. Germline CDR1 SGHAT, CDR2 FQNNGV. CDR3 length equals 14 residues. CDR3 coding DNA: TGTGTCAGCAGCCCAACCGACAGGGACTATGACTACACCTTC. It specifies CVSSPTDRDYDYTF.

A remark on this clonotype: This is likely a read error, given that the CDR3 carries no conserved phenylalanine or tryptophan at its end. The DNA is omitted, as the CDR3 cannot be located on it reliably, and the CDR3 follows TCRdb's listing. This chain connects TRBV14 to TRBJ2-1; the DNA was not used to check the table's D call, TRBD2. Germline lookup yields CDR1 SGHDN and CDR2 FVKESK. The CDR3 totals 13 residues, both ends included. The chain's CDR3 is CASSPGTRDEKFL.

In its sample, this clonotype was seen a few times. A read error may be the cause here, since a much bigger clone is one base away. The rearrangement joins TRBV4-1 to TRBJ1-1; TRBD1 might be the D (5 bases). The germline V gene encodes CDR1 MGHRA and CDR2 YSYEKL. Between the trimmed V and J ends, which lost 2 bases and 8 bases, there was a span of 15 bases. This CDR3 has 14 amino acids. The CDR3 nucleotides are TGCGCCAGCAGCCAAATTACAGGAGGCTCGGAAGCTTTCTTT. Amino acids: CASSQITGGSEAFF.

With respect to this clonotype: Relative to the germline gene, one junction end is altered; a read error may explain this. The chain combines TRBV6-6 with TRBJ1-6, with D unresolved. CDR3 length: 16 amino acids. Looked up from germline, CDR1 is MNHNY and CDR2 is SVGAGI (reference sequence). CDR3: CASSYGSWRGNSPLHF. The CDR3 nucleotides read TGTGCTAGCAGTTACGGCTCCTGGAGAGGCAATTCACCCCTCCACTTT.

To note about this clonotype: The CDR3 end shows no conserved phenylalanine or tryptophan, and so a read error is likely. The chain joins TRBV11-2 to TRBJ2-3; TRBD1 agrees at 8 bases. From germline, CDR1 is SGHAT and CDR2 FQNNGV. The CDR3 is 15 amino acids. After removal of 6 bases from V and 1 base from J, the junction contained 6 bases not matched to a gene. This chain's CDR3 is CASSERDRRTDTQYY. The CDR3 DNA reads as TGTGCCAGCAGTGAACGGGACAGGCGCACAGATACGCAGTATTAT.

Remarks on this clonotype: The junction does not match germline at one end; this may be a read error. This rearrangement joins TRBV5-1 to TRBJ2-1; TRBD1 is a possible D gene (5 bases). There are 13 residues in the CDR3. Germline CDR1 and CDR2: SGHRS and YFSETQ. The CDR3 bases are TGCACCAGCAGCTCAAGGGGTATCTATGAGCAGTTCTTC. It codes for CTSSSRGIYEQFF. Full variable domain (missing parts from reference TRBV5-1 and TRBJ2-1): KAGVTQTPRYLIKTRGQQVTLSCSPISGHRSVSWYQQTPGQGLQFLFEYFSETQRNKGNFPGRFSGRQFSNSRSEMNVSTLELGDSALYLCTSSSRGIYEQFFGPGTRLTVL.

This rearrangement joins TRBV6-5 to TRBJ2-2, with a weak D call TRBD1 (6 bases). Trimming took off 6 bases at V and 3 bases at J, with 11 bases between the two ends. The CDR3 loop spans 14 amino acids. Germline lookup yields CDR1 MNHEY and CDR2 SVGAGI. The CDR3 protein is CASRPSGDTGELFF. Here the CDR3 DNA reads TGTGCCAGCAGGCCGTCAGGGGACACCGGGGAGCTGTTTTTT.

This rearrangement joins TRBV11-2 to TRBJ2-2, with 7 bases aligning to TRBD2. The CDR3 extends over 16 amino acids. The trim removed 9 bases at V and 6 bases at J, leaving 16 bases unmatched. Looked up from germline, CDR1 is SGHAT and CDR2 is FQNNGV. CDR3: CASSPRVSGIPGELFF. The DNA of the CDR3 is TGTGCCAGTAGCCCACGGGTGAGCGGGATACCCGGGGAGCTGTTTTTT.

This clonotype occurred a few times. Just one base apart from a much larger clone, this may be a read error. The chain couples TRBV6-6 to TRBJ2-5; 13 nucleotides align to TRBD2. With V trimmed by 6 bases and J by 4 bases, 11 bases remained unmatched. The CDR3 consists of 17 residues. Germline lookup yields CDR1 MNHNY and CDR2 SVGAGI (reference sequence). CDR3 DNA sequence: TGTGCCAGCAGCCCTCAGGGACTAGCGGGACTTACAGAGACCCAGTACTTC. Its protein product is CASSPQGLAGLTETQYF.

This clonotype was found many times. This chain uses TRBV29-1 with TRBJ2-7; D not resolved. This CDR3 spans 13 amino acids. The germline gives CDR1 SQVTM, CDR2 ANQGSEA. Trimming removed 2 bases at V and 4 bases at J, with 12 bases between. The CDR3 loop reads CSVESQNPYEQYF. The CDR3 nucleotides are TGCAGCGTTGAAAGCCAGAATCCTTACGAGCAGTACTTC.

This chain links TRBV6-5 with TRBJ1-6; no reliable D call. The CDR3 covers 18 residues. Germline loops: CDR1 MNHEY, CDR2 SVGAGI. As DNA, the CDR3 is TGTGTCAGGAGACCCGCAGTAGGTGGAACAGCCGATAATTCACCCCTCCACTTT. Encoded protein: CVRRPAVGGTADNSPLHF.

Turning to this clonotype: An end of the junction does not agree with germline; a read error may underlie this. The chain links TRBV10-2 to TRBJ2-7; 9 nucleotides line up with TRBD2. Germline CDR1 reads WSHSY; CDR2 reads SAAADI. The CDR3 length is 15 residues. CDR3 loop: CTSSESSGIVYKQYF. CDR3 DNA: TGCACCAGCAGTGAGTCTAGCGGGATAGTGTACAAGCAGTACTTC.

This clonotype was observed once. The chain combines TRBV24-1 with TRBJ2-2, with D perhaps TRBD1 (5 bases). V shed 4 bases and J shed 8 bases, with 13 bases lying between them. This CDR3 is built from 14 residues. Germline V gene sequence: CDR1 KGHDR, CDR2 SFDVKD. CDR3 in DNA: TGTGCCACCAGTGAGGGTTGGGGCGCAGGGGAGCTGTTTTTT. This encodes CATSEGWGAGELFF.

This clonotype was counted between two and nine times. The V call is TRBV20-1, the J call TRBJ1-6, with TRBD1 matching 7 bases. Germline lookup yields CDR1 DFQATT and CDR2 SNEGSKA (reference sequence). The CDR3 has 16 residues. Germline trimming cut 0 bases from V and 6 bases from J; bases unmatched to any gene: 8. The CDR3 spells CSARDLRQGLNSPLHF. In nucleotides, the CDR3 is TGCAGTGCTAGAGATCTAAGACAGGGCCTTAATTCACCCCTCCACTTT.

Turning to this clonotype: Germline and junction disagree at one end, which may indicate a read error. The chain carries TRBV29-1 and TRBJ2-5; 8 bases match TRBD1. The germline gives CDR1 SQVTM, CDR2 ANQGSEA. The CDR3 sequence is 14 residues long. The CDR3 loop reads CSVQGTGGTETEYF. The CDR3 DNA follows: TGCAGCGTCCAGGGTACAGGGGGAACTGAGACCGAGTACTTC.

Notes on this clonotype: Its ends do not fully match the called genes, so a read error is possible. The J gene is TRBJ1-2, the V gene TRBV11-2, with D unclear. Germline assignment: CDR1 SGHAT and CDR2 FQNNGV. The CDR3 sequence is 14 residues long. Here the CDR3 reads CASRVRDTTYGYSF. The CDR3 DNA is TGTGCCAGCAGAGTGAGGGATACCACCTATGGCTACAGCTTC.

To note about this clonotype: The conserved phenylalanine or tryptophan is not found at the CDR3 terminus, so this likely reflects a read error. Because the CDR3's place on the DNA is in doubt, the DNA is left out and the CDR3 is given as listed by TCRdb. J is TRBJ2-7 and V is TRBV6-1; the table's D call, TRBD1, was not checked against the DNA. 15 amino acids form the CDR3, both terminal residues included. Germline V gene data show CDR1 as MNHNS and CDR2 as SASEGT. The CDR3 sequence: CASSEPAVGGYEQYS.

This clonotype was found many times. J is TRBJ2-2 and V is TRBV5-6, with D perhaps matching TRBD1 or TRBD2 (5 bases each). The V and J ends lost 1 base and 4 bases respectively, with 8 bases between them. The CDR3 is made up of 14 amino acids. CDR1 is SGHDT and CDR2 is YYEEEE in the germline V gene. Here the CDR3 DNA reads TGTGCCAGCAGCTTGAATGGGGGCACCGGGGAGCTGTTTTTT. Its translation is CASSLNGGTGELFF.